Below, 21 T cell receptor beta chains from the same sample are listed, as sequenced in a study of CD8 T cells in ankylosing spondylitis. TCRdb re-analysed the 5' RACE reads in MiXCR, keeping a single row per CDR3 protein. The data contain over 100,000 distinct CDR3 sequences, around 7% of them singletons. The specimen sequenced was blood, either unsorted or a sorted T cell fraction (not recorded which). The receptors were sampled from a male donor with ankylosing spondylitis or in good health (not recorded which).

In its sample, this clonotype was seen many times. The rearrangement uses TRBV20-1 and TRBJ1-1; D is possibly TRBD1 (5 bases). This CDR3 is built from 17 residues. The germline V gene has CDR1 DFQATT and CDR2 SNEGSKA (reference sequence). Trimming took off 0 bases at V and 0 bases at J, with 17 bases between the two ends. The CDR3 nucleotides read TGCAGTGCTAGAGATGGAGCAGGGTCTGGGATGAACACTGAAGCTTTCTTT. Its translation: CSARDGAGSGMNTEAFF.

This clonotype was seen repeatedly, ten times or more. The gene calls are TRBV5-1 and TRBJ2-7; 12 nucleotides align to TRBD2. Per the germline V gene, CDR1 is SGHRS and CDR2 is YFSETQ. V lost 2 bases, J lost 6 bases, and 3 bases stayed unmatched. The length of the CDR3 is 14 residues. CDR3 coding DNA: TGCGCCAGCAGCTTCGGACTAGCGGGGTCCGAGCAGTACTTC. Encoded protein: CASSFGLAGSEQYF.

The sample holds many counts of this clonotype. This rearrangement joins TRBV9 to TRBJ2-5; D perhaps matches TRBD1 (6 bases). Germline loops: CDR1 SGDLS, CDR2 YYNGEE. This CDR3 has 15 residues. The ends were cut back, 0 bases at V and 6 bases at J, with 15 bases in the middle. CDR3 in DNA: TGTGCCAGCAGCGTAGGGTCCGAGGGGGTACAGACCCAGTACTTC. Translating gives CASSVGSEGVQTQYF.

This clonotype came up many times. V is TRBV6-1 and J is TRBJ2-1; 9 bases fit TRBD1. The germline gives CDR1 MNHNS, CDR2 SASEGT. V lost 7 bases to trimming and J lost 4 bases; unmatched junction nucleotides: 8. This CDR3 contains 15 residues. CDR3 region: CASNAGTGIYNEQFF. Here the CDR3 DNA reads TGTGCCAGCAACGCCGGGACAGGGATTTACAATGAGCAGTTCTTC.

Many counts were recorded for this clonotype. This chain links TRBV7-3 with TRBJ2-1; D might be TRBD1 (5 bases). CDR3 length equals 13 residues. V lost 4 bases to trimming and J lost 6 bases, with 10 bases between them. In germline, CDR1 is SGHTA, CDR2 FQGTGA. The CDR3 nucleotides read TGTGCCAGCAGCTCACGGACATCCAATGAGCAGTTCTTC. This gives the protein CASSSRTSNEQFF.

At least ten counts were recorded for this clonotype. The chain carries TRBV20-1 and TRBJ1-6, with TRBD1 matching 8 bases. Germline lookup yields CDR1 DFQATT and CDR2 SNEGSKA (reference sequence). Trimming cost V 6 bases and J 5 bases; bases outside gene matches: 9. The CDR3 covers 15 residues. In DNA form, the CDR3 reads TGCAGTGCGCGAGGACAGGGTCGTGATAATTCACCCCTCCACTTT. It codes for CSARGQGRDNSPLHF.

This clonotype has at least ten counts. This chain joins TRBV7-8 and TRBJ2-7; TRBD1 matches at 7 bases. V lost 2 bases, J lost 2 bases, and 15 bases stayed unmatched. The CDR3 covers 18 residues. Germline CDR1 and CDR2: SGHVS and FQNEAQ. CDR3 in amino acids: CASSLRDRPSGAAYEQYF. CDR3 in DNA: TGTGCCAGCAGCTTACGGGACAGACCATCCGGCGCCGCCTACGAGCAGTACTTC.

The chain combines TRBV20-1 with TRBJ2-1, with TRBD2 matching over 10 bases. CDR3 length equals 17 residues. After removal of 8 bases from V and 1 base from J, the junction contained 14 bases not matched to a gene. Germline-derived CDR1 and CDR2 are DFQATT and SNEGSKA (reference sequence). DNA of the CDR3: TGCAGTTTCTGGACCGAGACTAGCGGGCTTTCCTACAATGAGCAGTTCTTC. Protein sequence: CSFWTETSGLSYNEQFF.

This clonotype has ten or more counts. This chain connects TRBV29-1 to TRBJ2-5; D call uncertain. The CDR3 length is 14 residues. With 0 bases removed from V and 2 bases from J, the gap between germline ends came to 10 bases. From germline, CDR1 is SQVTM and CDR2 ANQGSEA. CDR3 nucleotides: TGCAGCGTTGAAGATTGGCAGGAACAAGAGACCCAGTACTTC. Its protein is CSVEDWQEQETQYF.

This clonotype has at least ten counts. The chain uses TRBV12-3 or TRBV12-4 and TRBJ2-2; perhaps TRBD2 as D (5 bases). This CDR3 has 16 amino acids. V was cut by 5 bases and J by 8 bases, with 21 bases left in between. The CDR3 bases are TGTGCCAGCAGTCGGCCGGGGAACCCCCAAAGTGGGGAGCTGTTTTTT. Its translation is CASSRPGNPQSGELFF.

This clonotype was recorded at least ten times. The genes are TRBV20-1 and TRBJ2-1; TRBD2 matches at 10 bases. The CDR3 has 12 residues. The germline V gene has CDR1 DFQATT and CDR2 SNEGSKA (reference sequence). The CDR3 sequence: CSPGLAYNEQFF. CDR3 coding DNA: TGCAGCCCGGGACTAGCGTACAATGAGCAGTTCTTC.

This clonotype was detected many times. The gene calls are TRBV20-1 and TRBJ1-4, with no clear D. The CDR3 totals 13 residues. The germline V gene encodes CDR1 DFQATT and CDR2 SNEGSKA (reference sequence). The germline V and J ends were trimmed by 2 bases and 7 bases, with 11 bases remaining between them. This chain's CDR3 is CSARSTESEKLFF. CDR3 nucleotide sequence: TGCAGTGCTAGATCCACGGAAAGTGAAAAACTGTTTTTT.

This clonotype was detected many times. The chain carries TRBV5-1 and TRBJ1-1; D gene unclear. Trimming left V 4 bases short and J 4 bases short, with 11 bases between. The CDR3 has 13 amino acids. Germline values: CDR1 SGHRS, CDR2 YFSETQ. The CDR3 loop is CASSPWGTTEAFF. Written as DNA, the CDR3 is TGCGCCAGCAGCCCGTGGGGTACCACTGAAGCTTTCTTT. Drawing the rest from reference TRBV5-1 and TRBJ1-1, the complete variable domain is KAGVTQTPRYLIKTRGQQVTLSCSPISGHRSVSWYQQTPGQGLQFLFEYFSETQRNKGNFPGRFSGRQFSNSRSEMNVSTLELGDSALYLCASSPWGTTEAFFGQGTRLTVV.

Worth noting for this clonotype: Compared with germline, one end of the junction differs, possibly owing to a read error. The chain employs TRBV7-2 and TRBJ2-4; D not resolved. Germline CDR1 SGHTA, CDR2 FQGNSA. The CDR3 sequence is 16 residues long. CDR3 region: CASSLATLIAKNVQYF. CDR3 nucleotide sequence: TGTGCCAGCAGCTTAGCGACTTTAATAGCCAAAAACGTTCAGTACTTC.

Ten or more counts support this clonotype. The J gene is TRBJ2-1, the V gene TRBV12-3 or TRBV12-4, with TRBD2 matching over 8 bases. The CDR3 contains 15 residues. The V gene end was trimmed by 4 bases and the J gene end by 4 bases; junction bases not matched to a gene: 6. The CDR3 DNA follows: TGTGCCAGCAGTTCCCGGGAGGGAGCGTACAATGAGCAGTTCTTC. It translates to CASSSREGAYNEQFF.

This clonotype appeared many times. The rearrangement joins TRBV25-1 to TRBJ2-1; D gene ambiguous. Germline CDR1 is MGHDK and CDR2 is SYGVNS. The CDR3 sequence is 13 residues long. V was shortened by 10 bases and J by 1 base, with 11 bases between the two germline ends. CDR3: CATQFSSYNEQFF. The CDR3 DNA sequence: TGTGCCACCCAGTTCAGTTCCTACAATGAGCAGTTCTTC.

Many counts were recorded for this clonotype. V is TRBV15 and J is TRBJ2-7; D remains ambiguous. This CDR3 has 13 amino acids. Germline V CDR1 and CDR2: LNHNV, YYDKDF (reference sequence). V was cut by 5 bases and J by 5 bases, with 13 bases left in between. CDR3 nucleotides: TGTGCCACCAGCTCACGAGCTGGGAACGAGCAGTACTTC. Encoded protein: CATSSRAGNEQYF.

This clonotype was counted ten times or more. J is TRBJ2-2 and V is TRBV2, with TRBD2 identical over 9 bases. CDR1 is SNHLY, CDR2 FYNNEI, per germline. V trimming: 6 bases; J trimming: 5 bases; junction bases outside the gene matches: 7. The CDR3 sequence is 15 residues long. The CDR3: CASSLGLAGTGELFF. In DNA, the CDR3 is TGTGCCAGCAGCCTTGGGCTAGCGGGGACCGGGGAGCTGTTTTTT.

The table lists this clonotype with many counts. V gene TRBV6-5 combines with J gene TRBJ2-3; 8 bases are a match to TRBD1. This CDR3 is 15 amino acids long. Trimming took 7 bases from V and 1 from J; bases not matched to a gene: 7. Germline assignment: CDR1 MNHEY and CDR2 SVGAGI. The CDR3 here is CASTYSGQGTDTQYF. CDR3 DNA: TGTGCCAGCACCTACTCGGGACAGGGCACAGATACGCAGTATTTT.

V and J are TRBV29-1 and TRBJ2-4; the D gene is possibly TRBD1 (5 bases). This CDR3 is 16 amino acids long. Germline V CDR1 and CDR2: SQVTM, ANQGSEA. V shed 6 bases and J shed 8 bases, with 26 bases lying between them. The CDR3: CSVLKVSGIGLDIQYF. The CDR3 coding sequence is TGCAGCGTACTCAAGGTTTCAGGGATCGGGCTCGACATTCAGTACTTC.

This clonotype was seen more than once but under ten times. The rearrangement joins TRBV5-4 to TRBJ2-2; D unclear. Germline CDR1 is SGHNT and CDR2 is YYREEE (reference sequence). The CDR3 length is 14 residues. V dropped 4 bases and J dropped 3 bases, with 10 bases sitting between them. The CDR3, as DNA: TGTGCCAGCAGCGCCAGACCTCACACCGGGGAGCTGTTTTTT. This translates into CASSARPHTGELFF. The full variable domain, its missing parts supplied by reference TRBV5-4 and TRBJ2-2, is ETGVTQSPTHLIKTRGQQVTLRCSSQSGHNTVSWYQQALGQGPQFIFQYYREEENGRGNFPPRFSGLQFPNYSSELNVNALELDDSALYLCASSARPHTGELFFGEGSRLTVL.